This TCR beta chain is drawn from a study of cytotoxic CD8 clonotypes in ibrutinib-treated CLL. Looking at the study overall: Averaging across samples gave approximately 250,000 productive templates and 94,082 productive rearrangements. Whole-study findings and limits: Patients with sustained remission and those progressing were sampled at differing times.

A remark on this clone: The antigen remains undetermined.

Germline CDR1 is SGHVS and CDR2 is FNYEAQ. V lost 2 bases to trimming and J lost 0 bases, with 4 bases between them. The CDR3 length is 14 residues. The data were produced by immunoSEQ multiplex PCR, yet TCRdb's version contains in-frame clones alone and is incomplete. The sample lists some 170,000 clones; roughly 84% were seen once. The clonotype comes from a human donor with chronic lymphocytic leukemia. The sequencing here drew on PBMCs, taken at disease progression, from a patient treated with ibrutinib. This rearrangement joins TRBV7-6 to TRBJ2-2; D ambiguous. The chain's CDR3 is CASSLNPNTGELFF. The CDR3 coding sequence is TGTGCCAGCAGCTTAAATCCGAACACCGGGGAGCTGTTTTTT.